One sample yielded the 27 T cell receptor beta chains listed below, sequenced in a study of blood T cell repertoires in COVID-19. The repertoire was sequenced with immunoSEQ multiplex PCR; TCRdb's copy has only in-frame clones and lacks some. The table lists 50,000 to 65,000 clones, roughly two thirds of them singletons, with about half in the top ten. The sample was PBMCs or T cells enriched from blood (not recorded which). These receptors were obtained from a woman aged 55-69 years who had been exposed to COVID-19.

There are a few counts of this clone. The chain employs TRBV30 and TRBJ1-4; 7 bases agree with TRBD1. CDR1 and CDR2 (germline): GTSNPN, SVGIG (reference sequence). V was clipped by 0 bases and J by 4 bases; unmatched bases: 8. The CDR3 extends over 16 amino acids. CDR3 sequence: CAWSVWGTDLNEKLFF. The CDR3 region has the DNA TGTGCCTGGAGTGTTTGGGGGACAGACCTTAATGAAAAACTGTTTTTT.

The rearrangement links TRBV19 to TRBJ1-5; D is unclear. Trimming took off 7 bases at V and 6 bases at J, with 13 bases between the two ends. The CDR3 contains 13 residues. Germline V gene lookup returns CDR1 LNHDA and CDR2 SQIVND (reference sequence). The CDR3 is CASTSGAGQPQHF. The CDR3 DNA follows: TGTGCCAGTACCTCGGGAGCCGGTCAGCCCCAGCATTTT. The full variable domain, with the rest looked up from reference TRBV19 and TRBJ1-5, is DGGITQSPKYLFRKEGQNVTLSCEQNLNHDAMYWYRQDPGQGLRLIYYSQIVNDFQKGDIAEGYSVSREKKESFPLTVTSAQKNPTAFYLCASTSGAGQPQHFGDGTRLSIL.

This chain connects TRBV7-2 to TRBJ2-3; 12 bases are a match to TRBD2. The CDR3 totals 14 residues. V lost 4 bases to trimming and J lost 8 bases; unmatched junction nucleotides: 4. In germline, CDR1 is SGHTA, CDR2 FQGNSA. CDR3 in DNA: TGTGCCAGCAGCTCTAGCGGGAGGGAGCGTACGCAGTATTTT. Protein product: CASSSSGRERTQYF.

This chain uses TRBV5-1 with TRBJ2-5; 11 bases match TRBD2. CDR3 length: 16 amino acids. Germline loops: CDR1 SGHRS, CDR2 YFSETQ. V shed 4 bases, J shed 5 bases, and the junction held 10 bases outside the gene matches. The CDR3 nucleotides are TGCGCCAGCAGCCCAGGACTAGCGGGTCTAGGGGAGACCCAGTACTTC. The encoded protein is CASSPGLAGLGETQYF.

This rearrangement joins TRBV7-9 to TRBJ1-6; D not resolved. V gave up 1 base and J gave up 6 bases, with 16 bases separating them. The CDR3 length is 17 residues. CDR1 is SEHNR and CDR2 is FQNEAQ in the germline V gene (reference sequence). CDR3 region: CASSLVRSGISNSPLHF. CDR3 sequence (DNA): TGTGCCAGCAGCTTAGTACGGTCCGGGATAAGTAATTCACCCCTCCACTTT. Based on the CDR3 plus reference TRBV7-9 and TRBJ1-6, the full variable domain is DTGVSQNPRHKITKRGQNVTFRCDPISEHNRLYWYRQTLGQGPEFLTYFQNEAQLEKSRLLSDRFSAERPKGSFSTLEIQRTEQGDSAMYLCASSLVRSGISNSPLHFGNGTRLTVT.

Only a few counts were recorded for this clone. The rearrangement links TRBV2 to TRBJ1-3, with 7 nucleotides matching TRBD1. Per germline, CDR1 SNHLY and CDR2 FYNNEI. The CDR3 totals 17 residues. V gave up 10 bases and J gave up 1 base; unmatched junction bases: 16. CDR3 DNA: TGTGCCATCTTGAGCCAGGGGGAAGGCCGATCTGGAAACACCATATATTTT. Its protein is CAILSQGEGRSGNTIYF.

The chain is built from TRBV30 and TRBJ1-2; tentative D call: TRBD1 (5 bases). The CDR3 consists of 13 residues. V was clipped by 1 base and J by 8 bases, with 14 bases between them. CDR1 and CDR2 (germline): GTSNPN, SVGIG (reference sequence). CDR3 region: CAWSAQGKGGYTF. In DNA form, the CDR3 reads TGTGCCTGGAGTGCTCAGGGTAAAGGCGGCTACACCTTC.

Note on this clone: Its ends do not fully match the called genes, so a read error is possible. V and J are TRBV5-8 and TRBJ2-3, with 7 bases matching TRBD1. The CDR3 totals 13 residues. The V gene's germline CDR1 is SGHTS and CDR2 YDEGEE. This chain's CDR3 is CASRDSRPETQYF. CDR3 DNA: TGTGCCAGCCGGGACAGCCGCCCAGAGACGCAGTATTTT.

The V gene is TRBV10-2, the J gene TRBJ1-5, with no clear D. Trimming took off 10 bases at V and 1 base at J, with 8 bases between the two ends. CDR1 WSHSY and CDR2 SAAADI come from the germline V gene. CDR3 size: 12 residues. CDR3 sequence: CATSPSNQPQHF. As DNA, the CDR3 is TGCGCCACCTCCCCGAGCAATCAGCCCCAGCATTTT.

The chain uses TRBV10-3 and TRBJ1-2, with 12 bases aligning to TRBD1. The CDR3 consists of 15 residues. Germline loops: CDR1 ENHRY, CDR2 SYGVKD. Trimming at V came to 3 bases and at J to 6 bases, leaving 5 bases not matched to a gene. The CDR3 nucleotides read TGTGCCATCAGTGACTCGGGACAGGGGGCCGATGGCTACACCTTC. It encodes CAISDSGQGADGYTF.

The rearrangement uses TRBV27 and TRBJ1-2, with 7 bases identical to TRBD1. Trimming removed 4 bases from V and 8 bases from J; junction bases left unmatched: 7. CDR1 and CDR2 (germline): MNHEY, SMNVEV (reference sequence). There are 13 residues in the CDR3. The CDR3 nucleotides read TGTGCCAGCAGTTCGAGGGGGCTGAGGGGCTACACCTTC. Encoded protein: CASSSRGLRGYTF.

The rearrangement joins TRBV9 to TRBJ1-4, with D uncertain. There are 15 residues in the CDR3. V was cut by 4 bases and J by 8 bases, with 18 bases left in between. Germline CDR1 SGDLS, CDR2 YYNGEE. DNA for the CDR3: TGTGCCAGCAGCCCCCCGGCGGGTACTACCGAAAAACTGTTTTTT. Protein sequence: CASSPPAGTTEKLFF.

This clone was counted between two and nine times. The gene calls are TRBV11-2 and TRBJ1-2; 9 bases fit TRBD1. Germline V gene data show CDR1 as SGHAT and CDR2 as FQNNGV. V shed 5 bases and J 3 bases; nucleotides not matched to a gene: 16. This CDR3 region has 18 residues. CDR3 residues: CASSRNPTHRGLDYGYTF. In nucleotides, the CDR3 is TGTGCCAGCAGCAGAAACCCAACTCACAGGGGGCTGGACTATGGCTACACCTTC. Variable domain in full (rest from reference TRBV11-2 and TRBJ1-2): EAGVAQSPRYKIIEKRQSVAFWCNPISGHATLYWYQQILGQGPKLLIQFQNNGVVDDSQLPKDRFSAERLKGVDSTLKIQPAKLEDSAVYLCASSRNPTHRGLDYGYTFGSGTRLTVV.

A single count supports this clone. This CDR3 reads CASSLTRHRNTEAFF. The CDR3 coding sequence is TGTGCCAGCAGTTTAACCCGACATCGGAACACTGAAGCTTTCTTT. The rearrangement joins TRBV28 to TRBJ1-1; D uncertain. The germline V gene has CDR1 MDHEN and CDR2 SYDVKM. The CDR3 contains 15 residues. The V gene lost 2 bases and the J gene lost 1 base, with 11 bases spanning the gap.

The chain employs TRBV9 and TRBJ1-1; 7 positions match TRBD1. Germline V gene sequence: CDR1 SGDLS, CDR2 YYNGEE. V shed 0 bases and J 4 bases; nucleotides not matched to a gene: 3. The CDR3 has 14 amino acids. The CDR3 here is CASSVGQGVTEAFF. The CDR3 nucleotides read TGTGCCAGCAGCGTAGGTCAGGGGGTCACTGAAGCTTTCTTT.

This rearrangement joins TRBV24-1 to TRBJ2-5; D is ambiguous. The CDR3 has 13 amino acids. Trimming cost V 3 bases and J 4 bases, with 8 bases left between them. Germline V gene sequence: CDR1 KGHDR, CDR2 SFDVKD. The CDR3 DNA follows: TGTGCCACCAGTGATGGCAGAGGAGAGACCCAGTACTTC. Protein: CATSDGRGETQYF.

The chain has TRBV11-2 and TRBJ1-2; 8 nucleotides agree with TRBD1. Per the germline V gene, CDR1 is SGHAT and CDR2 is FQNNGV. CDR3 size: 12 residues. V was clipped by 4 bases and J by 12 bases; unmatched bases: 7. CDR3 region: CASSSQGAGDTF. CDR3 nucleotide sequence: TGTGCCAGCAGCTCCCAGGGGGCCGGGGACACCTTC.

The V and J genes are TRBV7-8 and TRBJ1-3; TRBD1 might be the D (5 bases). V was trimmed by 8 bases and J by 7 bases, leaving 12 bases between them. This CDR3 has 12 residues. Per germline, CDR1 SGHVS and CDR2 FQNEAQ. The CDR3 DNA follows: TGTGCCAGCTCCTGGGGGGTTAACACCATATATTTT. Residues: CASSWGVNTIYF.

This clone was seen a single time. This rearrangement joins TRBV10-1 to TRBJ2-1; 8 nucleotides match TRBD1. The junction had 11 bases not matched to a gene; V was cut back by 5 bases and J by 8 bases. The CDR3 is 15 amino acids. Germline V gene sequence: CDR1 WNHNN, CDR2 SYGVQD (reference sequence). CDR3 nucleotide sequence: TGCGCCAGCAGTCCAGGGGGCCTTGGGGGGTATGAGCAGTTCTTC. Protein product: CASSPGGLGGYEQFF.

The V and J genes are TRBV19 and TRBJ1-2; D is unresolved. Trimming left V 4 bases short and J 2 bases short, with 5 bases between. CDR3 size: 12 residues. CDR1 and CDR2 (germline): LNHDA, SQIVND (reference sequence). The CDR3 loop reads CASSNQNYGYTF. The CDR3 DNA reads TGTGCCAGTAGTAACCAGAACTATGGCTACACCTTC.

The CDR3 bases are TGTGCCAGCAGCAGAGACCGGGACAGACCCTATGGCTACACCTTC. Protein: CASSRDRDRPYGYTF. V and J are TRBV7-8 and TRBJ1-2; 7 bases are a match to TRBD1. Germline lookup yields CDR1 SGHVS and CDR2 FQNEAQ. CDR3 length: 15 amino acids. V lost 5 bases, J lost 4 bases, and 10 bases stayed unmatched.

This rearrangement joins TRBV19 to TRBJ1-1; D perhaps matches TRBD1 (6 bases). Looked up from germline, CDR1 is LNHDA and CDR2 is SQIVND (reference sequence). V was trimmed by 5 bases and J by 4 bases, leaving 14 bases between them. CDR3 length: 14 residues. CDR3 nucleotides: TGTGCCAGTAGTCCCGCACAGGGTACCACTGAAGCTTTCTTT. This sequence encodes CASSPAQGTTEAFF.

The chain uses TRBV25-1 and TRBJ1-6, with TRBD1 identical over 11 bases. Looked up from germline, CDR1 is MGHDK and CDR2 is SYGVNS. The CDR3 runs 16 residues. Losses at the gene ends were 5 bases for V and 6 bases for J; bases not matched to a gene: 6. The CDR3 DNA reads as TGTGCCAGCAGTCTCGGGACAGGGGGAGCTAATTCACCCCTCCACTTT. Translation: CASSLGTGGANSPLHF.

V gene TRBV5-1 combines with J gene TRBJ2-7; 10 bases are shared with TRBD1. There are 14 residues in the CDR3. Germline assignment: CDR1 SGHRS and CDR2 YFSETQ. V gave up 5 bases and J gave up 3 bases; unmatched junction bases: 5. The CDR3 DNA sequence: TGCGCCAGCAGTATGGACAGGGGGAACTACGAGCAGTACTTC. Its protein product is CASSMDRGNYEQYF.

The rearrangement links TRBV19 to TRBJ1-5, with 8 bases identical to TRBD1. Trimming took 6 bases from V and 1 from J; bases not matched to a gene: 8. This CDR3 spans 16 amino acids. The germline V gene has CDR1 LNHDA and CDR2 SQIVND (reference sequence). CDR3 sequence: CASRVITGGSNQPQHF. The CDR3 region has the DNA TGTGCCAGTAGGGTAATAACAGGGGGAAGCAATCAGCCCCAGCATTTT. The full variable domain, its missing parts supplied by reference TRBV19 and TRBJ1-5, is DGGITQSPKYLFRKEGQNVTLSCEQNLNHDAMYWYRQDPGQGLRLIYYSQIVNDFQKGDIAEGYSVSREKKESFPLTVTSAQKNPTAFYLCASRVITGGSNQPQHFGDGTRLSIL.

The V call is TRBV28, the J call TRBJ2-1; the D gene is possibly TRBD2 (6 bases). The CDR3 contains 14 residues. The V end lost 4 bases, the J end lost 9 bases, and 16 bases lay between the germline ends. Germline V gives CDR1 MDHEN, CDR2 SYDVKM. For the CDR3, the DNA is TGTGCCAGCAGTTCTTTGCGGGACGTTCGTGAGCAGTTCTTC. Its translation is CASSSLRDVREQFF.

The gene calls are TRBV18 and TRBJ1-4; D gene uncertain. Germline CDR1 KGHSH, CDR2 LQKENI. This CDR3 contains 14 residues. V shed 3 bases and J shed 8 bases, with 13 bases lying between them. The CDR3 DNA sequence: TGTGCCAGCTCACCCGATCAGAGGGCCGAAAAACTGTTTTTT. Amino acid sequence: CASSPDQRAEKLFF.